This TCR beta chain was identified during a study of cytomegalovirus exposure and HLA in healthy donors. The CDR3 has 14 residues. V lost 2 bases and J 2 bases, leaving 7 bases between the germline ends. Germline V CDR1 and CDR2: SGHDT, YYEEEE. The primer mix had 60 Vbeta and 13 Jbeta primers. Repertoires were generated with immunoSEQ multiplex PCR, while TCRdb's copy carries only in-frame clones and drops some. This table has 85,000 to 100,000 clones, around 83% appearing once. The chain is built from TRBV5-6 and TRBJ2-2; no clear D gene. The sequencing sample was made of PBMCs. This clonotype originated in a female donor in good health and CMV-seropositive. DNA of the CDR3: TGTGCCAGCAGCTTAGTCAGTAACACCGGGGAGCTGTTTTTT. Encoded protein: CASSLVSNTGELFF.